The 5 T cell receptor beta chains reported below all come from one sample, sequenced in a study of radiotherapy plus CTLA-4 blockade in lung cancer. Sequencing was performed with immunoSEQ multiplex PCR; in TCRdb, only in-frame clones are kept and a portion is missing. The repertoire consists of more than 100,000 clones, with around 89% occurring once and the leading ten covering under 8%. Material: peripheral blood, obtained from a patient treated with radiotherapy plus ipilimumab. The source is a human donor with non-small cell lung cancer that progressed on radiotherapy plus ipilimumab.

DNA for the CDR3: TGTGCCAGCAGCCTAGGCTTAGCTAACTATGGCTACACCTTC. Translated, it gives CASSLGLANYGYTF. The chain combines TRBV7-2 with TRBJ1-2; unclear D gene. The CDR3 sequence is 14 residues long. Germline assignment: CDR1 SGHTA and CDR2 FQGNSA. V was trimmed by 5 bases and J by 0 bases, leaving 10 bases between them.

This clone occurred once. The CDR3 coding sequence is TGTGCCAGCAGTTACCGAGGGGGCCCGTCCTACGAGCAGTACTTC. Its translation is CASSYRGGPSYEQYF. This sequence joins TRBV6-5 and TRBJ2-7; 7 bases line up with TRBD1. CDR3 length: 15 amino acids. V dropped 2 bases and J dropped 1; count of bases not matched to a gene: 5. Germline V gene sequence: CDR1 MNHEY, CDR2 SVGAGI.

This clone was seen a single time. The CDR3 spells CASSQDGDSNSPLHF. The CDR3 DNA is TGCGCCAGCAGCCAAGACGGGGACAGTAATTCACCCCTCCACTTT. The chain is built from TRBV4-1 and TRBJ1-6; 7 bases are a match to TRBD1. V shed 0 bases, J shed 6 bases, and the junction held 2 bases outside the gene matches. Per the germline V gene, CDR1 is MGHRA and CDR2 is YSYEKL. There are 15 residues in the CDR3.

The chain recombines TRBV7-3 with TRBJ2-1; 8 bases are a match to TRBD1. Germline values: CDR1 SGHTA, CDR2 FQGTGA. The CDR3 contains 15 residues. V lost 5 bases, J lost 10 bases, and 13 bases stayed unmatched. CDR3 sequence (DNA): TGTGCCAGCAGCCGCGACAGGGGAGGATGGGGAGAGCAGTTCTTC. Translating it yields CASSRDRGGWGEQFF.

This chain connects TRBV9 to TRBJ1-2; D gene unclear. The CDR3 has 15 amino acids. Deletions cut 2 bases from V and 2 bases from J, with 13 bases between. CDR1 and CDR2 (germline): SGDLS, YYNGEE. The CDR3 nucleotides are TGTGCCAGCAGCGTGGACCCACGGCGGAACTATGGCTACACCTTC. This sequence encodes CASSVDPRRNYGYTF. Combining the CDR3 with reference TRBV9 and TRBJ1-2 gives the whole variable domain DSGVTQTPKHLITATGQRVTLRCSPRSGDLSVYWYQQSLDQGLQFLIQYYNGEERAKGNILERFSAQQFPDLHSELNLSSLELGDSALYFCASSVDPRRNYGYTFGSGTRLTVV.